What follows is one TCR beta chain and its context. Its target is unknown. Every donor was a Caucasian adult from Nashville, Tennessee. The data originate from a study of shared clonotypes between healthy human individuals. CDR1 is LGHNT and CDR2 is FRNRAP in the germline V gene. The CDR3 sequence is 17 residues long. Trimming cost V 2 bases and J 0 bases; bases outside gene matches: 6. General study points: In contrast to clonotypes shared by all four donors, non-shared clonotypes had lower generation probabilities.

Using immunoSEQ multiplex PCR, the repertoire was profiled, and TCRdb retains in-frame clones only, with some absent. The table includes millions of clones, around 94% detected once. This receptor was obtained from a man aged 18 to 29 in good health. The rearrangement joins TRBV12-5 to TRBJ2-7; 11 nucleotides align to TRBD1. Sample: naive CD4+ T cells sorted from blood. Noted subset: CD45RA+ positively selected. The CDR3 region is CASGLKGTGGLSYEQYF. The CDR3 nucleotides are TGTGCTAGTGGTTTGAAAGGGACAGGGGGGCTCTCCTACGAGCAGTACTTC.